This T cell receptor (beta chain) came from a study of T cell repertoires in cytomegalovirus infection. Whole-study findings and limits: In two of eight donors, the top clonotype was HLA-C-restricted CMV-specific.

The CDR3 runs to 15 residues. CDR1 and CDR2 (germline): SGHVT, SQSDAQ. Trimming took 5 bases from V and 2 from J, leaving 15 bases between them. TCRdb fed the reads into MiXCR, producing one record per CDR3 protein. The table has about 78,000 distinct CDR3 sequences, 35% to 50% seen once. With regard to this clonotype: What it recognizes is unknown.

This TCR derives from a human donor in good health (CMV status not recorded). Some clones in this sample may be carry-over from other donors' samples. The chain employs TRBV7-4 and TRBJ1-2; possible D gene TRBD1, 5 bases. This sample comprised CD8+ T cells from cultured PBMCs, obtained from culture after CMV antigen stimulation. DNA for the CDR3: TGTGCCAGCAGCCACTATAAAGGGACCAACTATGGCTACACCTTC. Protein: CASSHYKGTNYGYTF.